The 31 T cell receptor beta chains presented below share a single source sample, sequenced in a study of cytomegalovirus exposure and HLA in healthy donors. PCR employed 60 Vbeta and 13 Jbeta primers. TCRdb's copy holds only in-frame clones and misses some; the assay was immunoSEQ multiplex PCR. The table has about 90,000 clones, around 77% seen once. Sequencing was performed on PBMCs. These TCRs come from an older woman in good health and CMV-seropositive.

This clone appeared a few times. CDR3 in DNA: TGTGCCAGCAGCGTAGATTCGCAGGTCCTCACTGAAGCTTTCTTT. It specifies CASSVDSQVLTEAFF. The V call is TRBV9, the J call TRBJ1-1; D remains ambiguous. Germline assignment: CDR1 SGDLS and CDR2 YYNGEE. This CDR3 comprises 15 residues. Trimming cost V 0 bases and J 4 bases, with 13 bases left between them.

This rearrangement joins TRBV2 to TRBJ2-4, with 7 positions matching TRBD1. The germline gives CDR1 SNHLY, CDR2 FYNNEI. There are 13 residues in the CDR3. V dropped 4 bases and J dropped 7; count of bases not matched to a gene: 4. CDR3 amino acids: CASSVSGGNIQYF. The CDR3 coding sequence is TGTGCCAGCAGTGTTTCAGGGGGTAACATTCAGTACTTC.

The chain recombines TRBV27 with TRBJ1-2, with unresolved D. The CDR3 runs to 14 residues. With 4 bases removed from V and 6 bases from J, the gap between germline ends came to 15 bases. CDR1 is MNHEY and CDR2 is SMNVEV in the germline V gene (reference sequence). In nucleotides, the CDR3 is TGTGCCAGCAGTTCACCCCGCAGGAAGGATGGCTACACCTTC. Protein sequence: CASSSPRRKDGYTF.

This chain's CDR3 is CASKTSQVRSTEQFF. The CDR3 DNA reads TGTGCCAGCAAAACGTCCCAGGTACGGTCGACTGAGCAGTTCTTC. The chain links TRBV6-5 to TRBJ2-1; D uncertain. There are 15 residues in the CDR3. Germline V gene lookup returns CDR1 MNHEY and CDR2 SVGAGI. V lost 7 bases and J 9 bases, leaving 22 bases between the germline ends.

The chain joins TRBV30 to TRBJ2-5; TRBD2 matches at 15 bases. This CDR3 is 19 amino acids long. V shed 4 bases and J 2 bases; nucleotides not matched to a gene: 14. CDR1 GTSNPN and CDR2 SVGIG come from the germline V gene (reference sequence). CDR3 coding DNA: TGTGCCTGGACCGACCGGACTAGCGGGAGGGCCCAAGGGCAAGAGACCCAGTACTTC. Protein product: CAWTDRTSGRAQGQETQYF.

This chain's CDR3 is CASSAPGGSYEQYF. The CDR3 nucleotides read TGTGCCAGCAGCGCACCAGGGGGCTCCTACGAGCAGTACTTC. The J gene is TRBJ2-7, the V gene TRBV7-6, with TRBD1 identical over 7 bases. CDR3 length equals 14 residues. Germline V lookup: CDR1 SGHVS, CDR2 FNYEAQ. The V gene end was trimmed by 5 bases and the J gene end by 0 bases; junction bases not matched to a gene: 4.

The chain couples TRBV30 to TRBJ2-7; the match to TRBD2 covers 7 bases. The CDR3 contains 14 residues. The junction had 5 bases not matched to a gene; V was cut back by 2 bases and J by 1 base. Germline CDR1 and CDR2: GTSNPN and SVGIG (reference sequence). The CDR3 spells CAWSREGWSYEQYF. CDR3 nucleotides: TGTGCCTGGAGTAGGGAGGGGTGGTCCTACGAGCAGTACTTC.

The V gene is TRBV11-2, the J gene TRBJ1-1; 8 nucleotides agree with TRBD1. After removal of 5 bases from V and 6 bases from J, the junction contained 14 bases not matched to a gene. Germline CDR1 and CDR2: SGHAT and FQNNGV. CDR3 length equals 16 residues. The CDR3 DNA is TGTGCCAGCAGCCTAGGACAGGGAGTAGTTATCTCTGAAGCTTTCTTT. Its protein is CASSLGQGVVISEAFF.

In its sample, this clone was seen many times. The genes are TRBV14 and TRBJ1-4, with D possibly TRBD1 on 6 matching bases. Germline values: CDR1 SGHDN, CDR2 FVKESK. Trimming cost V 4 bases and J 8 bases, with 14 bases left between them. The CDR3 is 14 amino acids. This CDR3 reads CASSPVGALEKLFF. The CDR3 DNA sequence: TGTGCCAGCAGCCCCGTGGGGGCTTTAGAAAAACTGTTTTTT. Supplemented by reference TRBV14 and TRBJ1-4, the full variable domain reads EAGVTQFPSHSVIEKGQTVTLRCDPISGHDNLYWYRRVMGKEIKFLLHFVKESKQDESGMPNNRFLAERTGGTYSTLKVQPAELEDSGVYFCASSPVGALEKLFFGSGTQLSVL.

The V call is TRBV6-1, the J call TRBJ1-1; D possibly corresponds to TRBD1 (6 bases). Trimming left V 2 bases short and J 7 bases short, with 14 bases between. The germline CDR1 and CDR2 sequences are MNHNS and SASEGT. The CDR3 spans 14 residues. The chain's CDR3 is CASSENREFGEAFF. Here the CDR3 DNA reads TGTGCCAGCAGTGAAAACAGGGAGTTCGGTGAAGCTTTCTTT.

This clone was picked up a small number of times. This chain joins TRBV6-5 and TRBJ2-2; unclear D gene. The CDR3 is made up of 16 amino acids. Germline V lookup: CDR1 MNHEY, CDR2 SVGAGI. Trimming pared 0 bases from V and 1 base from J, leaving 9 bases between. The CDR3 loop is CASSYSIPGNTGELFF. CDR3 in DNA: TGTGCCAGCAGTTACTCGATTCCAGGGAACACCGGGGAGCTGTTTTTT.

The chain combines TRBV9 with TRBJ1-2, with D possibly matching TRBD1 (5 bases). The CDR3 spans 15 residues. Germline-derived CDR1 and CDR2 are SGDLS and YYNGEE. V shed 0 bases and J shed 4 bases, with 13 bases lying between them. The CDR3 DNA sequence: TGTGCCAGCAGCGTAGACGGTCGACAGAGCTATGGCTACACCTTC. It encodes CASSVDGRQSYGYTF.

The gene calls are TRBV5-6 and TRBJ2-7; D is undetermined. The length of the CDR3 is 13 residues. V gave up 0 bases and J gave up 2 bases, with 6 bases separating them. In germline, CDR1 is SGHDT, CDR2 YYEEEE. CDR3 nucleotides: TGTGCCAGCAGCTTGGGGCCAGCCTACGAGCAGTACTTC. Encoded protein: CASSLGPAYEQYF.

This clone was counted a few times. This chain links TRBV27 with TRBJ2-5, with a tentative D call TRBD2 (6 bases). The end of the DNA fits TRBJ2-7 better, so the J call may be wrong. Germline loops: CDR1 MNHEY, CDR2 SMNVEV (reference sequence). The CDR3 contains 14 residues. The CDR3 region is CASSLWGVGYEQYF. The DNA of the CDR3 is TGTGCCAGCAGTTTATGGGGGGTAGGTTACGAGCAGTACTTC.

This chain uses TRBV7-9 with TRBJ1-1, with 7 nucleotides matching TRBD1. Germline loops: CDR1 SEHNR, CDR2 FQNEAQ (reference sequence). The junction had 4 bases not matched to a gene; V was cut back by 3 bases and J by 0 bases. CDR3 length: 15 residues. The CDR3 loop is CASSLGQSLNTEAFF. In DNA form, the CDR3 reads TGTGCCAGCAGCTTGGGACAGAGCTTGAACACTGAAGCTTTCTTT.

The rearrangement links TRBV11-2 to TRBJ2-1, with a tentative D call TRBD1 (6 bases). Trimming cost V 5 bases and J 8 bases, with 22 bases left between them. This CDR3 region has 16 residues. Germline V gene lookup returns CDR1 SGHAT and CDR2 FQNNGV. CDR3 residues: CASSVFSGVAVDEQFF. The CDR3, as DNA: TGTGCCAGCAGCGTCTTCTCAGGGGTTGCGGTGGATGAGCAGTTCTTC.

The genes are TRBV19 and TRBJ1-5; maybe TRBD1 (5 bases). V was trimmed by 3 bases and J by 2 bases, leaving 11 bases between them. The length of the CDR3 is 15 residues. Germline CDR1 LNHDA, CDR2 SQIVND (reference sequence). The CDR3 region has the DNA TGTGCCAGTAGTATCTGGACATCAGGCAATCAGCCCCAGCATTTT. It codes for CASSIWTSGNQPQHF.

The chain has TRBV7-8 and TRBJ2-7; possibly TRBD1 for D (6 bases). Between the trimmed V and J ends, which lost 0 bases and 5 bases, there was a span of 17 bases. There are 16 residues in the CDR3. The germline V gene has CDR1 SGHVS and CDR2 FQNEAQ. The CDR3 loop is CASSLAGVSQGNEQYF. In nucleotides, the CDR3 is TGTGCCAGCAGCTTAGCAGGGGTCAGCCAGGGGAACGAGCAGTACTTC.

CDR3 in amino acids: CATDTGYGTGELFF. The DNA for the CDR3 is TGCGCCACCGATACAGGGTATGGAACCGGGGAGCTGTTTTTT. The chain uses TRBV5-1 and TRBJ2-2; D might be TRBD1 (6 bases). Germline V gene lookup returns CDR1 SGHRS and CDR2 YFSETQ. The CDR3 covers 14 residues. Trimming removed 9 bases at V and 5 bases at J, with 17 bases between.

The chain has TRBV9 and TRBJ1-3; D uncertain. Germline lookup yields CDR1 SGDLS and CDR2 YYNGEE. V lost 0 bases, J lost 4 bases, and 5 bases lay in between. The CDR3 contains 13 residues. The CDR3 DNA is TGTGCCAGCAGCGTAGGGCTGGGAAACACCATATATTTT. This encodes CASSVGLGNTIYF.

This clone has a single count. This chain links TRBV6-5 with TRBJ2-1, with D perhaps TRBD1 (6 bases). The ends were cut back, 6 bases at V and 5 bases at J, with 14 bases in the middle. Germline V gene data show CDR1 as MNHEY and CDR2 as SVGAGI. The CDR3 covers 14 residues. The CDR3 region is CASSAGTPNNEQFF. The CDR3 nucleotides are TGTGCCAGCAGCGCCGGGACACCAAACAATGAGCAGTTCTTC.

The chain couples TRBV7-6 to TRBJ1-1; D gene ambiguous. This CDR3 has 13 amino acids. CDR1 SGHVS and CDR2 FNYEAQ come from the germline V gene. The V end lost 5 bases, the J end lost 6 bases, and 13 bases lay between the germline ends. Here the CDR3 DNA reads TGTGCCAGCAGCCCGGGGTGGAGGCCTGAAGCTTTCTTT. Protein: CASSPGWRPEAFF.

This rearrangement joins TRBV11-2 to TRBJ2-7; 8 bases line up with TRBD2. The length of the CDR3 is 16 residues. V dropped 6 bases and J dropped 5; count of bases not matched to a gene: 15. Germline lookup yields CDR1 SGHAT and CDR2 FQNNGV. CDR3 protein: CASRFLKGGRSHEQYF. The CDR3 DNA reads TGTGCCAGCAGGTTCCTTAAGGGCGGGAGGTCCCACGAGCAGTACTTC.

V is TRBV27 and J is TRBJ2-2; no definite D call. Germline CDR1 MNHEY, CDR2 SMNVEV (reference sequence). This CDR3 spans 11 amino acids. V lost 6 bases and J 7 bases, leaving 6 bases between the germline ends. The CDR3 loop is CASSPDGELFF. CDR3 in DNA: TGTGCCAGCAGCCCAGACGGGGAGCTGTTTTTT.

The sample holds a few counts of this clone. This sequence joins TRBV5-1 and TRBJ2-2; 7 nucleotides line up with TRBD1. The junction had 5 bases not matched to a gene; V was cut back by 2 bases and J by 4 bases. The CDR3 totals 15 residues. In germline, CDR1 is SGHRS, CDR2 YFSETQ. The chain's CDR3 is CASSFGQVSTGELFF. The CDR3 nucleotides are TGCGCCAGCAGCTTCGGACAGGTTTCCACCGGGGAGCTGTTTTTT.

About this clone: One end of the junction is discordant with germline, which a read error may explain. The chain uses TRBV7-9 and TRBJ2-7; 13 bases map to TRBD2. CDR3 length: 17 residues. Germline V gene sequence: CDR1 SEHNR, CDR2 FQNEAQ (reference sequence). CDR3 region: CSSSRRVGLAGNYEQYF. The CDR3 bases are TGTTCCAGCAGCCGACGTGTGGGACTAGCGGGAAACTACGAGCAGTACTTC.

This clone was counted a few times. This rearrangement joins TRBV18 to TRBJ2-1, with 7 bases aligning to TRBD1. CDR3 length: 13 residues. Germline V gene lookup returns CDR1 KGHSH and CDR2 LQKENI. The junction had 7 bases not matched to a gene; V was cut back by 6 bases and J by 8 bases. CDR3 DNA: TGTGCCAGCTCCTGGGACAGTCATCATGAGCAGTTCTTC. Translating gives CASSWDSHHEQFF.

The CDR3 is CASSGLAGVQNIQYF. The DNA for the CDR3 is TGTGCCAGCAGTGGACTAGCGGGAGTACAAAACATTCAGTACTTC. V and J are TRBV6-1 and TRBJ2-4, with 12 bases fitting TRBD2. CDR1 and CDR2 (germline): MNHNS, SASEGT. V was clipped by 4 bases and J by 5 bases; unmatched bases: 3. The CDR3 loop spans 15 amino acids.

This rearrangement joins TRBV27 to TRBJ1-4; 8 positions agree with TRBD1. The V gene's germline CDR1 is MNHEY and CDR2 SMNVEV (reference sequence). This CDR3 is built from 16 residues. The trim removed 6 bases at V and 4 bases at J, leaving 10 bases unmatched. For the CDR3, the DNA is TGTGCCAGCAGGACCGGGACAGGAGCCCTTAATGAAAAACTGTTTTTT. Translating it yields CASRTGTGALNEKLFF.

The genes are TRBV5-5 and TRBJ1-5; D is possibly TRBD1 (6 bases). The V gene lost 0 bases and the J gene lost 7 bases, with 14 bases spanning the gap. The germline V gene has CDR1 SGHKS and CDR2 YYEKEE (reference sequence). The CDR3 is 15 amino acids. The DNA for the CDR3 is TGTGCCAGCAGCTTGGGAACAGGGTCTCAACAGCCCCAGCATTTT. This gives the protein CASSLGTGSQQPQHF.

V gene TRBV18 combines with J gene TRBJ2-3; D is possibly TRBD1 (6 bases). The CDR3 is 14 amino acids. Germline CDR1 KGHSH, CDR2 LQKENI. V gave up 5 bases and J gave up 7 bases, with 16 bases separating them. The CDR3 DNA follows: TGTGCCAGCTCAACACGGACAGATACCTATACGCAGTATTTT. The encoded protein is CASSTRTDTYTQYF.